The 2 T cell receptor beta chains in this list originate from one sample, sequenced in a study of memory CD4+ T cells and cytomegalovirus serostatus (dated by TCRdb to the late 2010s). Receptor libraries were prepared by the immunoSEQ multiplex PCR assay. TCRdb took over this immuneACCESS table, retaining in-frame rearrangements with V and J assigned. Such tables are incomplete; in checked studies, under half of the missing clones stem from an unresolved V gene, and the remainder is unexplained. The sample records 35,000 to 40,000 clones, around three quarters of which are singletons. Approximately 5.3% of the sample goes to the ten largest clones. Single viable CD3+CD4+CD8-CD45RO+ cells were sorted as memory CD4+ T cells on a FACSAria II. Material: memory CD4+ T cells from blood. The source is an adult in good health and CMV-seropositive.

V gene TRBV5-1 combines with J gene TRBJ1-3; no clear D gene. CDR3 length equals 16 residues. The V gene lost 2 bases and the J gene lost 0 bases, with 12 bases spanning the gap. Germline V gene data show CDR1 as SGHRS and CDR2 as YFSETQ. CDR3 region: CASSFDGLPSGNTIYF. CDR3 nucleotides: TGCGCCAGCAGCTTCGACGGGCTACCCTCTGGAAACACCATATATTTT.

The chain uses TRBV18 and TRBJ2-1, with 8 bases lining up with TRBD1. The V segment lost 6 bases and the J segment 13 bases; nucleotides outside the gene matches: 5. The length of the CDR3 is 11 residues. CDR1 and CDR2 (germline): KGHSH, LQKENI. In DNA, the CDR3 is TGTGCCAGCTCCCCCGGGACAGGACAGTTCTTC. Translation gives CASSPGTGQFF.